The 14 T cell receptor beta chains listed next were all sequenced from one sample in a study of post-analysis software for immune sequencing data. Study conclusions and caveats: Controls showed lower frequencies than patients for several TRBV segments, and TRBV5-6, TRBV5-1 and TRBV20-1 were among these.

Unique molecular identifiers featured in each of the TCR beta cDNA libraries. TCRdb redid the calling of the PCR reads with MiXCR, one entry per CDR3 protein. The sample consists of roughly 400,000 distinct CDR3 sequences, approximately 39% of them appearing once. Antigens of these TCRs are unknown. Material: blood. The receptors here all came from a girl aged 2 to 9 with multiple sclerosis.

For this clonotype: At one end, the junction sequence differs from germline, possibly due to a read error. This chain connects TRBV28 to TRBJ1-2; D is ambiguous. The germline V gene has CDR1 MDHEN and CDR2 SYDVKM. This CDR3 comprises 13 residues. The CDR3 spells CASRTGINYGHTF. CDR3 nucleotides: TGTGCCAGCAGGACGGGGATTAACTATGGCCACACCTTC.

This clonotype was counted between two and nine times. The chain joins TRBV4-3 to TRBJ2-7; TRBD1 aligns across 9 bases. This CDR3 region has 16 residues. Per the germline V gene, CDR1 is LGHNA and CDR2 is YSLEER. Trimming cost V 3 bases and J 0 bases; bases outside gene matches: 6. CDR3 protein: CASSHGTGSGSYEQYF. The CDR3 coding sequence is TGCGCCAGCAGCCACGGGACAGGGTCCGGCTCCTACGAGCAGTACTTC.

This chain connects TRBV7-2 to TRBJ2-1; 10 bases align to TRBD1. V lost 1 base and J lost 0; bases outside the gene matches: 9. The CDR3 is made up of 19 amino acids. Germline CDR1 SGHTA, CDR2 FQGNSA. The CDR3 loop reads CASSLGPGTGASSYNEQFF. Written as DNA, the CDR3 is TGTGCCAGCAGCTTAGGTCCCGGGACAGGGGCGAGCTCCTACAATGAGCAGTTCTTC.

This rearrangement joins TRBV7-8 to TRBJ2-5; a weak D match, TRBD1 (6 bases). The J call may be faulty, since TRBJ2-7 better matches the DNA end. The CDR3 covers 16 residues. In germline, CDR1 is SGHVS, CDR2 FQNEAQ. The CDR3 sequence: CASSHGTFTIWAEQYF. The CDR3 DNA follows: TGTGCCAGCAGCCACGGGACATTTACTATTTGGGCCGAGCAGTACTTC.

This clonotype was counted between two and nine times. V is TRBV21-1 and J is TRBJ1-1; TRBD1, the D gene given by the table, was not confirmed from the DNA. TRBV21-1 is classified as a pseudogene. There are 22 residues in the CDR3. CDR3 sequence (DNA): TGTGCCAGCAGCAAACTTACGACAGGGTTGGGACGTTTCGGAGAAGTGGACACTGAAGCTTTCTTT. The encoded protein is CASSKLTTGLGRFGEVDTEAFF.

This clonotype was observed a few times. The V gene is TRBV28, the J gene TRBJ1-2, with TRBD1 as a possible D gene (5 bases). Germline assignment: CDR1 MDHEN and CDR2 SYDVKM. Trimming left V 3 bases short and J 5 bases short, with 16 bases between. The CDR3 covers 15 residues. CDR3 DNA: TGTGCCAGCAGTTTGATTTTGGTGGGACCATATGGCTACACCTTC. It encodes CASSLILVGPYGYTF.

In DNA, the CDR3 is TGTGCCAGCAGCCGGCCCGGGACTAGCGGAGTATATATCTCCTACAATGAGCAGTTCTTC. Amino acids: CASSRPGTSGVYISYNEQFF. The genes are TRBV7-3 and TRBJ2-1, with TRBD2 matching over 11 bases. V gave up 5 bases and J gave up 0 bases; unmatched junction bases: 15. Germline V gene data show CDR1 as SGHTA and CDR2 as FQGTGA. This CDR3 spans 20 amino acids.

The chain has TRBV29-1 and TRBJ2-3; D is unresolved. Germline V gene data show CDR1 as SQVTM and CDR2 as ANQGSEA. This CDR3 region has 15 residues. The CDR3 DNA reads TGCACCGTAGGCCTCGATTTATACCCGAGAGATACGCAGTATTTT. Protein product: CTVGLDLYPRDTQYF.

This clonotype was picked up a small number of times. This rearrangement joins TRBV13 to TRBJ1-5; D remains ambiguous. The CDR3 spans 13 residues. V dropped 6 bases and J dropped 7 bases, with 13 bases sitting between them. The V gene's germline CDR1 is PRHDT and CDR2 FYEKMQ (reference sequence). CDR3 nucleotides: TGTGCCAGCAGTATGCAGGTTCGGCAGCCCCAGCATTTT. Its protein is CASSMQVRQPQHF.

The V call is TRBV5-6, the J call TRBJ2-5; 8 bases line up with TRBD2. The V and J ends lost 0 bases and 4 bases, in that order; junction bases with no gene match: 11. Looked up from germline, CDR1 is SGHDT and CDR2 is YYEEEE. This CDR3 comprises 17 residues. The CDR3 bases are TGTGCCAGCAGCTTGGTTTCGGGAGGGCCATTGAGAGAGACCCAGTACTTC. As protein: CASSLVSGGPLRETQYF.

In this sample, this clonotype turned up many times. The chain employs TRBV20-1 and TRBJ2-7; D is possibly TRBD1 (6 bases). Per the germline V gene, CDR1 is DFQATT and CDR2 is SNEGSKA (reference sequence). Trimming stripped 5 bases from V and 6 bases from J, with 20 bases between. CDR3 length equals 14 residues. In DNA form, the CDR3 reads TGCAGTGCTCAAAACAGGGAAAGTCCCCGCGAGCAGTACTTC. It is translated as CSAQNRESPREQYF.

The chain carries TRBV7-9 and TRBJ2-7; a weak D match, TRBD2 (5 bases). The end of the DNA aligns better with TRBJ2-5, so the J call may be wrong. This CDR3 contains 16 residues. Germline V gives CDR1 SEHNR, CDR2 FQNEAQ (reference sequence). CDR3 nucleotide sequence: TGTGCCAGCAGCTTAGTTCCAGTAGAGGGCTTAGAGACCCAGTACTTC. Amino acids: CASSLVPVEGLETQYF.

V usage is TRBV3-1 and J usage is TRBJ1-2; TRBD1 might be the D (6 bases). The length of the CDR3 is 13 residues. Germline V lookup: CDR1 LGHDT, CDR2 YNNKEL (reference sequence). Trimming cost V 6 bases and J 4 bases, with 12 bases left between them. The CDR3, as DNA: TGTGCCAGCAGACAAACAGGGCTCTATGGCTACACCTTC. It yields the protein CASRQTGLYGYTF.

A word on this clonotype: An end of the junction does not agree with germline; a read error may underlie this. V is TRBV7-3 and J is TRBJ2-6; no reliable D call. Germline lookup yields CDR1 SGHTA and CDR2 FQGTGA. The CDR3 has 15 amino acids. The CDR3 DNA reads TGTGCCAGCAGCCCAGGCCCCTCTGGGGTCAACGTCCTGACTTTC. This codes for CASSPGPSGVNVLTF. The full variable domain, its missing parts supplied by reference TRBV7-3 and TRBJ2-6, is GAGVSQTPSNKVTEKGKYVELRCDPISGHTALYWYRQSLGQGPEFLIYFQGTGAADDSGLPNDRFFAVRPEGSVSTLKIQRTERGDSAVYLCASSPGPSGVNVLTFGAGSRLTVL.